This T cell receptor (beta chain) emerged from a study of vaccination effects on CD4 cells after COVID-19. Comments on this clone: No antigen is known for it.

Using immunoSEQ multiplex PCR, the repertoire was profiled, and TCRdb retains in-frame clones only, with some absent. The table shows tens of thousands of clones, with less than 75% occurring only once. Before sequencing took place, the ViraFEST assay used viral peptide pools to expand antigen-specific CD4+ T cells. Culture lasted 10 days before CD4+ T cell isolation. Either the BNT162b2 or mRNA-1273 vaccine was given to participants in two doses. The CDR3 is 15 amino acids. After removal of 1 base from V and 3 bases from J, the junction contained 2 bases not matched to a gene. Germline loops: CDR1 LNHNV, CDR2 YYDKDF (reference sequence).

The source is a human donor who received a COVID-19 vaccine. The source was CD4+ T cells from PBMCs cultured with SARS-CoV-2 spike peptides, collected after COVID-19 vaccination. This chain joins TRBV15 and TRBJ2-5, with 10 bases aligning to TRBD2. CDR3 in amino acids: CATSRALAGEETQYF. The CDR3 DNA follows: TGTGCCACCAGCAGAGCCCTAGCGGGAGAAGAGACCCAGTACTTC.